Presented here are 30 T cell receptor beta chains from one specimen sequenced in a study of molecular identifiers for immune sequencing clone quantification. TCRdb analysed the PCR reads with MiXCR anew, one entry per CDR3 protein. The sample lists tens of thousands of distinct CDR3 sequences, less than 20% occurring once. The sample comprised naive CD8+ T cells from blood, with Jurkat cell RNA spiked in. Stated subset: FACS-sorted CD8+CD4-CCR7+CD45RA+ naive T cells. The receptors originated from a human donor in good health. Some libraries in this study had Jurkat cell RNA spiked in.

This clonotype was detected many times. The genes are TRBV4-1 and TRBJ2-1, with D uncertain. Trimming left V 0 bases short and J 9 bases short, with 12 bases between. The CDR3 is 14 residues long. Germline CDR1 and CDR2: MGHRA and YSYEKL. The CDR3, as DNA: TGCGCCAGCAGCCAAGAGGGAACTGGTCCTGAGCAGTTCTTC. Encoded protein: CASSQEGTGPEQFF.

This clonotype was observed at least ten times. The chain employs TRBV25-1 and TRBJ1-1; no clear D gene. The CDR3 extends over 15 amino acids. Germline V gene lookup returns CDR1 MGHDK and CDR2 SYGVNS. The germline V and J ends were trimmed by 2 bases and 7 bases, with 17 bases remaining between them. The DNA of the CDR3 is TGTGCCAGCAGTGAACCAGATCCCCCGTGTATTGAAGCTTTCTTT. This encodes CASSEPDPPCIEAFF.

The V gene is TRBV28, the J gene TRBJ1-1; no clear D gene. The CDR3 loop spans 12 amino acids. Trimming left V 6 bases short and J 2 bases short, with 7 bases between. The germline V gene has CDR1 MDHEN and CDR2 SYDVKM. The CDR3 DNA reads as TGTGCCAGCAGCGATACTAACACTGAAGCTTTCTTT. Protein product: CASSDTNTEAFF.

This clonotype has more than one count but fewer than ten. The chain joins TRBV4-1 to TRBJ2-1, with D hard to call. Trimming stripped 2 bases from V and 6 bases from J, with 8 bases between. The germline CDR1 and CDR2 sequences are MGHRA and YSYEKL. CDR3 length equals 13 residues. CDR3 coding DNA: TGCGCCAGCAGCCAATTGGTCGGCAATGAGCAGTTCTTC. As protein: CASSQLVGNEQFF.

This clonotype was detected many times. The chain employs TRBV11-2 and TRBJ2-7; TRBD1 might be the D (6 bases). Trimming removed 3 bases at V and 1 base at J, with 13 bases between. This CDR3 is 15 amino acids long. Germline CDR1 reads SGHAT; CDR2 reads FQNNGV. CDR3 loop: CASSLGARPSYEQYF. In DNA, the CDR3 is TGTGCCAGCAGCTTGGGGGCCAGACCATCCTACGAGCAGTACTTC.

At least ten counts were recorded for this clonotype. The V call is TRBV4-1, the J call TRBJ2-4; perhaps TRBD1 as D (5 bases). Germline lookup yields CDR1 MGHRA and CDR2 YSYEKL. V gave up 0 bases and J gave up 5 bases, with 14 bases separating them. This CDR3 is built from 16 residues. The CDR3 DNA reads TGCGCCAGCAGCCAAGAAATCGGGCTAGGGGAAAACATTCAGTACTTC. As protein: CASSQEIGLGENIQYF.

This clonotype appeared many times. This chain links TRBV4-2 with TRBJ2-3; D perhaps matches TRBD2 (6 bases). Germline-derived CDR1 and CDR2 are LGHNA and YNFKEQ. The ends were cut back, 1 base at V and 5 bases at J, with 25 bases in the middle. This CDR3 is 19 amino acids long. The CDR3: CASSQGNDRDWGIGDTQYF. CDR3 nucleotide sequence: TGTGCCAGCAGCCAAGGAAACGACCGGGACTGGGGGATTGGAGATACGCAGTATTTT.

This clonotype was found many times. The chain recombines TRBV27 with TRBJ2-3, with D possibly TRBD2 on 5 matching bases. V was cut by 7 bases and J by 5 bases, with 16 bases left in between. The germline gives CDR1 MNHEY, CDR2 SMNVEV (reference sequence). The CDR3 consists of 14 residues. The CDR3 is CASTPGMGIDTQYF. In nucleotides, the CDR3 is TGTGCCAGCACCCCGGGGATGGGGATAGATACGCAGTATTTT.

This clonotype has a count of ten or more. The chain is built from TRBV5-1 and TRBJ2-7; 8 nucleotides line up with TRBD1. V was pared by 3 bases and J by 5 bases, with 7 bases of the junction left unmatched. This CDR3 is 14 amino acids long. Germline-derived CDR1 and CDR2 are SGHRS and YFSETQ. CDR3 protein: CASSSRTGRDEQYF. The CDR3 DNA reads as TGCGCCAGCAGCTCACGGACAGGGCGGGACGAGCAGTACTTC.

This clonotype appeared many times. The rearrangement uses TRBV4-1 and TRBJ2-2; 7 bases are a match to TRBD2. The germline V gene has CDR1 MGHRA and CDR2 YSYEKL. There are 17 residues in the CDR3. The trim removed 2 bases at V and 6 bases at J, leaving 12 bases unmatched. CDR3 sequence reads: CASSQNEAGVRAGELFF. CDR3 DNA: TGCGCCAGCAGCCAAAACGAGGCGGGAGTCCGGGCCGGGGAGCTGTTTTTT.

In its sample, this clonotype was seen many times. In nucleotides, the CDR3 is TGTGCCAGCAGCTTCCCCGGGATAATGCAAAGCTACGAGCAGTACTTC. It specifies CASSFPGIMQSYEQYF. V gene TRBV7-8 combines with J gene TRBJ2-7, with D perhaps matching TRBD2 (5 bases). Germline assignment: CDR1 SGHVS and CDR2 FQNEAQ. The CDR3 is made up of 16 amino acids. V was shortened by 3 bases and J by 3 bases, with 18 bases between the two germline ends.

This clonotype was counted many times. The J gene is TRBJ1-5, the V gene TRBV28; unclear D gene. Germline lookup yields CDR1 MDHEN and CDR2 SYDVKM. The CDR3 is 12 amino acids. V was trimmed by 3 bases and J by 9 bases, leaving 9 bases between them. CDR3 sequence: CASSFSSGPQHF. In nucleotides, the CDR3 is TGTGCCAGCAGTTTTTCGAGTGGGCCCCAGCATTTT.

This clonotype was counted many times. The J gene is TRBJ2-3, the V gene TRBV5-6; 7 bases map to TRBD2. The length of the CDR3 is 20 residues. J lost 3 bases, V lost 3 bases, and 22 bases had no gene match. Germline V gene lookup returns CDR1 SGHDT and CDR2 YYEEEE. In DNA form, the CDR3 reads TGTGCCAGCAGCTCACCGTTTCCTCGGCGGGAGACCCTGGGTACAGATACGCAGTATTTT. Residues: CASSSPFPRRETLGTDTQYF.

At least ten counts were recorded for this clonotype. This chain links TRBV3-1 with TRBJ2-7; TRBD2 is a possible D gene (6 bases). V dropped 4 bases and J dropped 6 bases, with 19 bases sitting between them. The CDR3 has 15 amino acids. Germline loops: CDR1 LGHDT, CDR2 YNNKEL (reference sequence). In DNA, the CDR3 is TGTGCCAGCAGCCGCCCTGGGGAGCGGGTGTCCGAGCAGTACTTC. The encoded protein is CASSRPGERVSEQYF.

This clonotype was seen many times. The rearrangement uses TRBV11-2 and TRBJ2-7; possibly TRBD2 for D (6 bases). The V gene's germline CDR1 is SGHAT and CDR2 FQNNGV. This CDR3 is built from 13 residues. V was clipped by 1 base and J by 7 bases, with 11 bases between them. CDR3 loop: CASSLGGLSEQYF. For the CDR3, the DNA is TGTGCCAGCAGCTTAGGGGGACTGAGTGAGCAGTACTTC. Full variable domain (outside the CDR3, taken from reference TRBV11-2 and TRBJ2-7): EAGVAQSPRYKIIEKRQSVAFWCNPISGHATLYWYQQILGQGPKLLIQFQNNGVVDDSQLPKDRFSAERLKGVDSTLKIQPAKLEDSAVYLCASSLGGLSEQYFGPGTRLTVT.

The chain has TRBV27 and TRBJ2-7; D might be TRBD1 (6 bases). Germline V gene sequence: CDR1 MNHEY, CDR2 SMNVEV (reference sequence). The V end lost 6 bases, the J end lost 4 bases, and 16 bases lay between the germline ends. This CDR3 contains 14 residues. CDR3 bases: TGTGCCAGCAGACAGGGTGGGTCTTTGTACGAGCAGTACTTC. Residues: CASRQGGSLYEQYF.

With regard to this clonotype: A much larger clone differs by one base, so this may be a read error. The rearrangement links TRBV7-2 to TRBJ1-6; perhaps TRBD1 as D (5 bases). V gave up 1 base and J gave up 3 bases, with 13 bases separating them. Per germline, CDR1 SGHTA and CDR2 FQGNSA. The CDR3 has 17 amino acids. The CDR3 DNA follows: TGTGCCAGCAGCTTAGATCCAGGGAGCGACTATAATTCACCCCTCCACTTT. Protein product: CASSLDPGSDYNSPLHF.

This clonotype appeared many times. The rearrangement joins TRBV10-2 to TRBJ2-5; unclear D gene. Looked up from germline, CDR1 is WSHSY and CDR2 is SAAADI. V gave up 1 base and J gave up 5 bases, with 2 bases separating them. CDR3 length equals 11 residues. The CDR3 reads CASSEYETQYF. CDR3 DNA: TGCGCCAGCAGTGAGTACGAGACCCAGTACTTC.

As to this clonotype: A much larger clone is a single base away; this may be a read error. This sequence joins TRBV7-6 and TRBJ2-2, with 10 positions matching TRBD1. The germline V gene encodes CDR1 SGHVS and CDR2 FNYEAQ. The CDR3 covers 13 residues. Here the CDR3 DNA reads TGTGCCGGCAGCTTGACAGGGGGCGGCGAGCTGTTTTTT. The encoded protein is CAGSLTGGGELFF.

This clonotype has just a few counts. This chain links TRBV29-1 with TRBJ2-1, with 8 bases lining up with TRBD1. Trimming took 1 base from V and 4 from J; bases not matched to a gene: 9. Germline V gene lookup returns CDR1 SQVTM and CDR2 ANQGSEA. The CDR3 extends over 16 amino acids. The CDR3 here is CSVEGKDRGAYNEQFF. CDR3 bases: TGCAGCGTTGAAGGCAAAGACAGGGGAGCTTACAATGAGCAGTTCTTC.

In its sample, this clonotype was seen many times. This rearrangement joins TRBV20-1 to TRBJ2-1, with D perhaps being TRBD1 or TRBD2 (5 bases each). Germline assignment: CDR1 DFQATT and CDR2 SNEGSKA (reference sequence). CDR3 length equals 15 residues. Trimming cost V 5 bases and J 4 bases, with 18 bases left between them. The CDR3 loop is CSAPLLGDRYNEQFF. The CDR3 bases are TGCAGTGCTCCACTACTAGGGGATCGGTACAATGAGCAGTTCTTC.

This clonotype was counted at least ten times. The chain combines TRBV28 with TRBJ2-5; 14 nucleotides agree with TRBD2. The CDR3 contains 17 residues. Germline V gene data show CDR1 as MDHEN and CDR2 as SYDVKM. The V segment lost 3 bases and the J segment 7 bases; nucleotides outside the gene matches: 10. The CDR3 DNA sequence: TGTGCCAGCAGTTTCCGAGGACTAGCGGGAGGTGAAGGGACCCAGTACTTC. Amino acid sequence: CASSFRGLAGGEGTQYF.

This clonotype was recorded at least ten times. The CDR3 sequence: CASSRLNTEAFF. In nucleotides, the CDR3 is TGTGCCAGCAGCCGCCTGAACACTGAAGCTTTCTTT. The chain uses TRBV6-5 and TRBJ1-1; D is unclear. The CDR3 contains 12 residues. In germline, CDR1 is MNHEY, CDR2 SVGAGI. The V and J ends lost 6 bases and 0 bases respectively, with 5 bases between them.

This clonotype was picked up many times. The gene calls are TRBV5-1 and TRBJ2-3; 7 bases align to TRBD2. Germline assignment: CDR1 SGHRS and CDR2 YFSETQ. J gave up 1 base and V 3 bases, and 2 bases lay outside the gene matches. This CDR3 region has 14 residues. This CDR3 reads CASSSSGGTDTQYF. In DNA, the CDR3 is TGCGCCAGCAGCTCTAGCGGCGGCACAGATACGCAGTATTTT.

This clonotype occurred many times. The chain has TRBV6-5 and TRBJ1-2; the match to TRBD1 covers 8 bases. This CDR3 region has 14 residues. The J segment lost 4 bases and the V segment lost 3 bases, leaving 4 bases of the junction unmatched. Germline CDR1 reads MNHEY; CDR2 reads SVGAGI. The chain's CDR3 is CASSYAGGGYGYTF. The CDR3, as DNA: TGTGCCAGCAGTTATGCAGGGGGCGGCTATGGCTACACCTTC.

This clonotype was observed at least ten times. The rearrangement joins TRBV13 to TRBJ2-7; D possibly uses TRBD1 or TRBD2 (5 bases each). CDR1 and CDR2 (germline): PRHDT, FYEKMQ (reference sequence). This CDR3 region has 14 residues. Trimming took off 1 base at V and 1 base at J, with 8 bases between the two ends. The CDR3 bases are TGTGCCAGCAGCTTAGTCGGGGCGTCCTACGAGCAGTACTTC. Amino acid sequence: CASSLVGASYEQYF.

A remark on this clonotype: At one end, the junction sequence differs from germline, possibly due to a read error. The chain uses TRBV29-1 and TRBJ2-1; 9 nucleotides align to TRBD2. The CDR3 runs 14 residues. The V gene's germline CDR1 is SQVTM and CDR2 ANQGSEA. The DNA of the CDR3 is TGCAGCGCAGCGGGGGGCGATACCTACAATGAGCAGTCCTTC. Amino acids: CSAAGGDTYNEQSF.

The V gene is TRBV5-1, the J gene TRBJ2-2; the match to TRBD2 covers 10 bases. CDR3 length: 16 amino acids. The ends lost 2 bases at V and 6 bases at J; junction bases unmatched: 7. Germline lookup yields CDR1 SGHRS and CDR2 YFSETQ. CDR3 bases: TGCGCCAGCAGCTTTCCGGTACTAGCGGGATCCGGGGAGCTGTTTTTT. The encoded protein is CASSFPVLAGSGELFF.

This clonotype was detected a few times. The chain joins TRBV7-9 to TRBJ2-5; the D gene is possibly TRBD2 (5 bases). Germline V lookup: CDR1 SEHNR, CDR2 FQNEAQ (reference sequence). Trimming removed 2 bases at V and 0 bases at J, with 10 bases between. The length of the CDR3 is 15 residues. CDR3 amino acids: CASSLPGRHQETQYF. The CDR3, as DNA: TGTGCCAGCAGCTTACCGGGGAGACACCAAGAGACCCAGTACTTC.

This clonotype has a count of ten or more. The V and J genes are TRBV4-1 and TRBJ2-1, with D perhaps assigned TRBD1 or TRBD2 (5 bases each). CDR3 length equals 16 residues. V lost 2 bases to trimming and J lost 2 bases, with 13 bases between them. Germline V gives CDR1 MGHRA, CDR2 YSYEKL. The CDR3 DNA sequence: TGCGCCAGCAGCCAAACTCCGGGACCGACCTACAATGAGCAGTTCTTC. This sequence encodes CASSQTPGPTYNEQFF.